Shown below are 15 T cell receptor beta chains from a single sample sequenced in a study of blood T cell repertoires in COVID-19 (TCRdb year 2020). Library construction relied on the immunoSEQ multiplex PCR assay. In its TCRdb copy, this immuneACCESS table keeps in-frame sequences only and misses some clones. Where compared with another copy, unresolved V genes explain less than half of these, and the others have no known cause. Across this sample there are hundreds of thousands of clones, with roughly nine tenths seen only once. The ten largest account for less than 1.2% of the sample. Sample: PBMCs or T cells enriched from blood (not recorded which). Receptors were obtained from a young man who had recovered from COVID-19.

The rearrangement links TRBV28 to TRBJ2-3; 16 bases fit TRBD2. The germline V gene has CDR1 MDHEN and CDR2 SYDVKM. The J segment lost 9 bases and the V segment lost 4 bases, leaving 10 bases of the junction unmatched. The CDR3 loop spans 17 amino acids. The CDR3 here is CASSSLGLAGGPITQYF. The CDR3 bases are TGTGCCAGCAGTTCTTTGGGACTAGCGGGAGGGCCAATAACGCAGTATTTT.

The chain uses TRBV14 and TRBJ1-4; 11 bases align to TRBD1. The CDR3 consists of 18 residues. CDR1 is SGHDN and CDR2 is FVKESK in the germline V gene. With 0 bases clipped from V and 7 bases from J, the junction kept 10 bases outside the gene matches. The CDR3 here is CASSQDGQGAEVGEKLFF. The CDR3 nucleotides read TGTGCCAGCAGCCAAGACGGACAGGGGGCGGAGGTGGGTGAAAAACTGTTTTTT.

This clone was seen only once. The chain carries TRBV19 and TRBJ1-2; 7 nucleotides agree with TRBD1. The J segment lost 4 bases and the V segment lost 3 bases, leaving 2 bases of the junction unmatched. This CDR3 is built from 13 residues. Germline-derived CDR1 and CDR2 are LNHDA and SQIVND (reference sequence). The CDR3 loop is CASSMGTVYGYTF. CDR3 nucleotides: TGTGCCAGTAGTATGGGGACAGTCTATGGCTACACCTTC.

The V call is TRBV7-8, the J call TRBJ2-7; TRBD2 aligns across 9 bases. Looked up from germline, CDR1 is SGHVS and CDR2 is FQNEAQ. There are 17 residues in the CDR3. V was clipped by 1 base and J by 3 bases; unmatched bases: 10. The CDR3 region has the DNA TGTGCCAGCAGCTTAGAGGAGGGACTAGCCAAAGGCTACGAGCAGTACTTC. Protein product: CASSLEEGLAKGYEQYF.

The J gene is TRBJ2-7, the V gene TRBV4-1, with D possibly being TRBD1 (6 bases). CDR1 is MGHRA and CDR2 is YSYEKL in the germline V gene. The CDR3 loop spans 16 amino acids. V was shortened by 0 bases and J by 1 base, with 13 bases between the two germline ends. The CDR3 reads CASSQDIPTGSYEQYF. The CDR3 bases are TGCGCCAGCAGCCAAGATATCCCGACAGGTTCCTACGAGCAGTACTTC.

This sequence joins TRBV7-9 and TRBJ1-2; tentative D call: TRBD1 (6 bases). Trimming took 1 base from V and 9 from J, leaving 12 bases between them. This CDR3 has 13 residues. Germline V gene sequence: CDR1 SEHNR, CDR2 FQNEAQ (reference sequence). CDR3 in DNA: TGTGCCAGCAGCTTAGTAACAGGGAGTAGCTACACCTTC. Its protein is CASSLVTGSSYTF.

J is TRBJ1-3 and V is TRBV5-5; D remains unclear. Looked up from germline, CDR1 is SGHKS and CDR2 is YYEKEE (reference sequence). CDR3 length: 15 residues. V was cut by 0 bases and J by 3 bases, with 10 bases left in between. The CDR3 bases are TGTGCCAGCAGCTTGGAACAGATTAATGGAAACACCATATATTTT. Its protein product is CASSLEQINGNTIYF. The variable domain in full, with the rest retrieved from reference TRBV5-5 and TRBJ1-3, is DAGVTQSPTHLIKTRGQQVTLRCSPISGHKSVSWYQQVLGQGPQFIFQYYEKEERGRGNFPDRFSARQFPNYSSELNVNALLLGDSALYLCASSLEQINGNTIYFGEGSWLTVV.

V usage is TRBV4-1 and J usage is TRBJ2-5, with D perhaps TRBD1 (6 bases). V lost 2 bases, J lost 1 base, and 11 bases lay in between. This CDR3 is built from 15 residues. Germline CDR1 reads MGHRA; CDR2 reads YSYEKL. CDR3 DNA sequence: TGCGCCAGCAGCCAACGACAGGCCATCCAAGAGACCCAGTACTTC. Its translation: CASSQRQAIQETQYF.

The rearrangement joins TRBV19 to TRBJ1-4; D is undetermined. The ends were cut back, 3 bases at V and 0 bases at J, with 8 bases in the middle. This CDR3 has 15 residues. CDR1 LNHDA and CDR2 SQIVND come from the germline V gene (reference sequence). The CDR3 reads CASSMRITTNEKLFF. Written as DNA, the CDR3 is TGTGCCAGTAGTATGAGAATTACAACTAATGAAAAACTGTTTTTT.

The genes are TRBV6-5 and TRBJ1-2, with D tentatively TRBD1 (6 bases). Germline V CDR1 and CDR2: MNHEY, SVGAGI. CDR3 length: 13 residues. V gave up 10 bases and J gave up 2 bases, with 14 bases separating them. DNA for the CDR3: TGTGCCAACCGCAGGGGTTTCAACTATGGCTACACCTTC. Its translation is CANRRGFNYGYTF.

The chain has TRBV20-1 and TRBJ1-6; 8 bases are a match to TRBD1. Trimming took 3 bases from V and 6 from J; bases not matched to a gene: 22. The germline V gene has CDR1 DFQATT and CDR2 SNEGSKA (reference sequence). The CDR3 runs to 20 residues. CDR3: CSASPPIPADRGQFNSPLHF. CDR3 nucleotides: TGCAGTGCTAGTCCTCCCATCCCCGCCGACAGGGGCCAATTTAATTCACCCCTCCACTTT.

V usage is TRBV2 and J usage is TRBJ1-2; 9 bases are a match to TRBD1. Per germline, CDR1 SNHLY and CDR2 FYNNEI. The V gene end was trimmed by 2 bases and the J gene end by 5 bases; junction bases not matched to a gene: 9. The CDR3 totals 16 residues. The CDR3 protein is CASSETRTGAPYGYTF. The CDR3, as DNA: TGTGCCAGCAGTGAAACGCGGACAGGGGCCCCGTATGGCTACACCTTC.

The CDR3 spells CASSVDRSAYNEQFF. The CDR3 DNA reads TGTGCCAGCAGTGTCGACAGGTCTGCCTACAATGAGCAGTTCTTC. The chain couples TRBV2 to TRBJ2-1; D is possibly TRBD1 (6 bases). The CDR3 totals 15 residues. The V gene's germline CDR1 is SNHLY and CDR2 FYNNEI. V was shortened by 4 bases and J by 2 bases, with 12 bases between the two germline ends.

This chain connects TRBV6-5 to TRBJ2-2, with D possibly matching TRBD2 (5 bases). Trimming took off 8 bases at V and 9 bases at J, with 7 bases between the two ends. Germline V lookup: CDR1 MNHEY, CDR2 SVGAGI. This CDR3 is 10 amino acids long. CDR3 DNA sequence: TGTGCCAGCGGAGGCCGGGAGCTGTTTTTT. This gives the protein CASGGRELFF.

This clone appeared once. The gene calls are TRBV6-4 and TRBJ1-1; D is unresolved. Trimming pared 4 bases from V and 4 bases from J, leaving 16 bases between. The CDR3 is made up of 15 amino acids. CDR1 is MRHNA, CDR2 SNTAGT, per germline. DNA of the CDR3: TGTGCCAGCAGTGGAAAGAGGTTTCGAAGCACTGAAGCTTTCTTT. Residues: CASSGKRFRSTEAFF.